A single sample is the source of the 3 T cell receptor beta chains below, sequenced in a study of shared T cell receptors in the human thymus. Only in-frame clones appear in the TCRdb table, and some are missing; sequencing was by immunoSEQ multiplex PCR. The sample includes roughly 710,000 clones, approximately 85% of them seen just once. The sample also formed part of further work on human thymus T cells.

The sequencing input was thymocytes. These receptors were obtained from a girl in the first two years of life with a congenital heart defect.

J is TRBJ2-5 and V is TRBV25-1, with unresolved D. V dropped 6 bases and J dropped 3 bases, with 5 bases sitting between them. The length of the CDR3 is 11 residues. The germline gives CDR1 MGHDK, CDR2 SYGVNS. As DNA, the CDR3 is TGTGCCAGCAGAGCAAAAGAGACCCAGTACTTC. This gives the protein CASRAKETQYF.

The chain has TRBV7-9 and TRBJ2-5; TRBD2 agrees at 9 bases. The V gene's germline CDR1 is SEHNR and CDR2 FQNEAQ (reference sequence). The CDR3 loop spans 14 amino acids. The J segment lost 3 bases and the V segment lost 4 bases, leaving 3 bases of the junction unmatched. CDR3 region: CASSSGLAKETQYF. CDR3 DNA sequence: TGTGCCAGCAGCTCGGGACTAGCAAAAGAGACCCAGTACTTC.

In this sample, this clone turned up a few times. This chain uses TRBV5-5 with TRBJ1-1; 7 bases match TRBD1. The V and J ends lost 3 bases and 5 bases, in that order; junction bases with no gene match: 7. This CDR3 is built from 14 residues. Germline CDR1 reads SGHKS; CDR2 reads YYEKEE (reference sequence). CDR3 sequence: CASSSDREVTEAFF. The CDR3 nucleotides read TGTGCCAGCAGCTCAGACAGGGAGGTTACTGAAGCTTTCTTT.